This TCR beta chain was captured by sequencing in a study of beta chain features in type 1 diabetes. The study, taken as a whole, reports: Within each of all four CD4+ subsets, Type 1 diabetes patients had TCRB CDR3s that were moderately but significantly shorter. In type 1 diabetes patients, VDJ junctions had fewer insertions; deletions at these junctions were more frequent.

Reverse transcribing all isolated RNA meant expressed TCRB transcripts were sequenced. Reads from naive, central memory and regulatory T cell samples averaged about 3.9 million. Measured with immunoSEQ multiplex PCR; TCRdb has only the in-frame clones, and not every one. The sample records about 930,000 clones, 15% to 20% being singletons. Note on this clone: The antigen is undetermined.

V was cut by 4 bases and J by 4 bases, with 13 bases left in between. The CDR3 covers 14 residues. The germline V gene has CDR1 SGHVS and CDR2 FNYEAQ. Sequencing was carried out using naive CD4+ T cells from blood. J is TRBJ2-5 and V is TRBV7-6; maybe TRBD1 (5 bases). The sequence came from a woman under 30 in good health. CDR3 sequence (DNA): TGTGCCAGCAGCTCCCGGACATTGGGAGAGACCCAGTACTTC. Translating gives CASSSRTLGETQYF. The variable domain in full, with the rest retrieved from reference TRBV7-6 and TRBJ2-5, is GAGVSQSPRYKVTKRGQDVALRCDPISGHVSLYWYRQALGQGPEFLTYFNYEAQQDKSGLPNDRFSAERPEGSISTLTIQRTEQRDSAMYRCASSSRTLGETQYFGPGTRLLVL.